The T cell receptor beta chain described here comes from a study of T cell changes during pregnancy in multiple sclerosis. TCRdb keeps only in-frame clones here, not all; method: immunoSEQ multiplex PCR. Among roughly 110,000 clones, 91% were seen once, and the ten largest hold around 1.6%. The CDR3 totals 16 residues. V lost 0 bases and J 2 bases, leaving 15 bases between the germline ends. Germline CDR1 is SGHRS and CDR2 is YFSETQ. The sequences come from peripheral blood, collected before pregnancy. The sequence derives from a female donor with multiple sclerosis, enrolled in a pregnancy study. The rearrangement uses TRBV5-1 and TRBJ2-7, with D perhaps TRBD1 (6 bases). The CDR3 loop is CASSLVPTGKAYEQYF. CDR3 nucleotide sequence: TGCGCCAGCAGCTTGGTACCGACAGGAAAAGCCTACGAGCAGTACTTC.